This T cell receptor beta chain was observed in a study of cytomegalovirus exposure and HLA in healthy donors. Amplification used 60 Vbeta primers and 13 Jbeta primers. This table comes from immunoSEQ multiplex PCR, and its TCRdb copy is limited to in-frame clones, with some not included. This sample has approximately 280,000 clones, with about 90% found just once. This CDR3 is 18 amino acids long. The germline gives CDR1 SGHDN, CDR2 FVKESK. V shed 0 bases and J 2 bases; nucleotides not matched to a gene: 9. In regard to this clone: The antigen is unknown.

Overall study findings and caveats: Rarity characterized most TCR sequences, yet some public TCRs appeared in many donors. The CMV antigen specificity of a few CMV-associated chains was confirmed through in vitro analysis.

In nominal health when sampled, donors likely had unrecorded immune exposures nonetheless. This sequence originates from a woman between 18 and 30 years old in good health and CMV-seronegative. V and J are TRBV14 and TRBJ1-3; 8 nucleotides match TRBD1. The sample was PBMCs. The chain's CDR3 is CASSQEDRGKVPGNTIYF. The DNA for the CDR3 is TGTGCCAGCAGCCAAGAAGACAGGGGAAAGGTCCCTGGAAACACCATATATTTT.